The sequence of this T cell receptor (beta chain) was determined in a study of blood T cell repertoires in COVID-19. Only a few counts were recorded for this clone. V was trimmed by 2 bases and J by 7 bases, leaving 18 bases between them. Germline V CDR1 and CDR2: SGHVS, FQNEAQ. The CDR3 is 17 amino acids. Per the original data handling: Reference gene primer amplification gave estimated nucleated cell counts. Only in-frame clones appear in the TCRdb table, and some are missing; sequencing was by immunoSEQ multiplex PCR. D and trimming were read from the DNA, whereas the V and J calls and clone size are those reported in that table. This sample carries more than 85,000 clones, approximately 82% of them seen once, and the ten largest clones take just under 25%.

This TCR was sampled from a man in his 60s with acute or convalescent COVID-19. The chain recombines TRBV7-8 with TRBJ1-6; TRBD1 might be the D (6 bases). The sequencing sample was made of peripheral blood. Here the CDR3 reads CASSLLGQPSKNSPLHF. The CDR3, as DNA: TGTGCCAGCAGCTTACTGGGACAACCTTCCAAGAATTCACCCCTCCACTTT.